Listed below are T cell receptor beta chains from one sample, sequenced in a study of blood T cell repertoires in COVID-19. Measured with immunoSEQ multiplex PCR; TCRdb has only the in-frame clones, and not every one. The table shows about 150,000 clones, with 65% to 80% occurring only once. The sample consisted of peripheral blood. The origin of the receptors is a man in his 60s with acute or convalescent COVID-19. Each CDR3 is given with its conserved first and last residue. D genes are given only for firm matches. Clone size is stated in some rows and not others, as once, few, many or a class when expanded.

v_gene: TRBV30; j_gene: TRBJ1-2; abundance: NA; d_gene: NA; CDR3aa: CAWSVQVYGYTF; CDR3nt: TGTGCCTGGAGTGTACAAGTCTATGGCTACACCTTC
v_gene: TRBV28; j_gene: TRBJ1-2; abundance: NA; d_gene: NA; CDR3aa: CASSLKGGGGYTF; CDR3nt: TGTGCCAGCAGTTTAAAAGGGGGGGGTGGCTACACCTTC
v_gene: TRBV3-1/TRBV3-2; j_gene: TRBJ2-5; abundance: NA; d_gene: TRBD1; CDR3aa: CASSRKEGARGETQYF; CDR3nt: TGTGCCAGCAGCCGGAAAGAGGGGGCACGGGGAGAGACCCAGTACTTC
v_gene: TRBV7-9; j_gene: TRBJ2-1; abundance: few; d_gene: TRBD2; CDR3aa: CASSREGNEQFF; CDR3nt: TGTGCCAGCAGCCGGGAGGGCAATGAGCAGTTCTTC
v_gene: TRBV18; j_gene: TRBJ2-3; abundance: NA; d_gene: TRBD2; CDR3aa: CASSRSTSGRARPTDTQYF; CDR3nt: TGTGCCAGCTCACGCAGTACTAGCGGGAGGGCCCGTCCAACAGATACGCAGTATTTT
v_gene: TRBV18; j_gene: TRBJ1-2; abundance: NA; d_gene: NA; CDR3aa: CASTQDRSNYGYTF; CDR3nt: TGTGCCAGCACCCAGGACAGAAGCAACTATGGCTACACCTTC
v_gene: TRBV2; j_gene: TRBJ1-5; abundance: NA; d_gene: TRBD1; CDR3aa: CASDRGMYQPQHF; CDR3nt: TGTGCCAGTGACAGGGGTATGTATCAGCCCCAGCATTTT
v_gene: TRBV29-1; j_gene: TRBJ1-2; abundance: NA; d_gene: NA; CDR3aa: CSVDGGNGYTF; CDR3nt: TGCAGCGTTGATGGGGGCAATGGCTACACCTTC
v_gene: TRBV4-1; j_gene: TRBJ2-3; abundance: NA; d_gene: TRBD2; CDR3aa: CASSQVFRSGAPDTQYF; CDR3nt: TGCGCCAGCAGCCAAGTTTTCCGGAGCGGGGCCCCAGATACGCAGTATTTT
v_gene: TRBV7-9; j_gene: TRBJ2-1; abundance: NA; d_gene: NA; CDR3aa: CASSLGGGGEQFF; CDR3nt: TGTGCCAGCAGCTTGGGGGGTGGTGGTGAGCAGTTCTTC
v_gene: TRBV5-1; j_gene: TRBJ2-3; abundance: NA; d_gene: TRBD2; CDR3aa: CASSFGLAGDWADTQYF; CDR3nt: TGCGCCAGCAGCTTCGGACTAGCGGGAGATTGGGCAGATACGCAGTATTTT
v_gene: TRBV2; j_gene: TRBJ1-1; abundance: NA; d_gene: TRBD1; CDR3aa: CASRQGLNTEAFF; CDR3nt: TGTGCCAGCAGACAGGGGCTGAACACTGAAGCTTTCTTT
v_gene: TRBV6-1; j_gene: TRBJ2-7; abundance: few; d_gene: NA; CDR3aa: CASSVRQHSGSYEQYF; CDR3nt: TGTGCCAGCAGTGTTAGACAGCACTCCGGGTCCTACGAGCAGTACTTC
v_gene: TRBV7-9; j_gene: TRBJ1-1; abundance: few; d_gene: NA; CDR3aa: CASSYDRNTEAFF; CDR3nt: TGTGCCAGCAGTTACGACAGAAACACTGAAGCTTTCTTT
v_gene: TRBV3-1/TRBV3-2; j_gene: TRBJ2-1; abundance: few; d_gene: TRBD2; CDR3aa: CASSQDLFGGSVGQFF; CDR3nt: TGTGCCAGCAGCCAAGATCTGTTCGGCGGGAGCGTCGGGCAGTTCTTC
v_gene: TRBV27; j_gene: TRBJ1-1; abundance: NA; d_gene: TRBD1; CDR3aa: CASSLTGGITEAFF; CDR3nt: TGTGCCAGCAGCCTGACAGGGGGTATCACTGAAGCTTTCTTT
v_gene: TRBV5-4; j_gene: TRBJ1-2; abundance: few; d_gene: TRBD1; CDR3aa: CASSMTGNYGYTF; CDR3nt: TGTGCCAGCAGCATGACAGGGAACTATGGCTACACCTTC
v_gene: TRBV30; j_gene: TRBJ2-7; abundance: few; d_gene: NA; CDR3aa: CAWTAIDRSSYEQYF; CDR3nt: TGTGCCTGGACCGCAATTGACAGGTCTTCCTACGAGCAGTACTTC
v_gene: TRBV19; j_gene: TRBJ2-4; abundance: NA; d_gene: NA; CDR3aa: CASSSPGTKNIQYF; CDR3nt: TGTGCCAGTAGCTCCCCCGGGACCAAAAACATTCAGTACTTC
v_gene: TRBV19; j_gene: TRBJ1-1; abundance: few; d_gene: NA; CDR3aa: CASTPDSTEAFF; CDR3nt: TGTGCCAGTACCCCGGACAGTACCGAAGCTTTCTTT
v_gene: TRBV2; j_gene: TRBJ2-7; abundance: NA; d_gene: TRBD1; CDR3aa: CASSGTGDTEQYF; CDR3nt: TGTGCCAGCAGTGGAACAGGGGACACCGAGCAGTACTTC
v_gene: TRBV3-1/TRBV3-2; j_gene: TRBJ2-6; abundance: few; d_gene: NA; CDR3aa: CASSPGRLVFSGANVLTF; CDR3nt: TGTGCCAGCAGCCCCGGTCGACTAGTTTTCTCTGGGGCCAACGTCCTGACTTTC
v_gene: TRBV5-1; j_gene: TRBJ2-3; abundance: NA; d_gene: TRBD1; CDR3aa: CASSFDRGFGTDTQYF; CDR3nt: TGCGCCAGCAGCTTCGACAGGGGGTTCGGCACAGATACGCAGTATTTT
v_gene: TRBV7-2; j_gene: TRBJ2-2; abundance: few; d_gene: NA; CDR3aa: CASSPYSTGELFF; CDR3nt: TGTGCCAGCAGCCCGTACTCTACCGGGGAGCTGTTTTTT
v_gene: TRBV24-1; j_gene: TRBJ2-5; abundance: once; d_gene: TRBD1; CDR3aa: CATSRDRKQETQYF; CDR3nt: TGTGCCACCAGTCGGGACAGAAAGCAAGAGACCCAGTACTTC
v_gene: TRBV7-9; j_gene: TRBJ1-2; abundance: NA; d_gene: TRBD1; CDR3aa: CASSRQGTGSAYGYTF; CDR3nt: TGTGCCAGCAGCCGACAGGGGACAGGGAGCGCCTATGGCTACACCTTC
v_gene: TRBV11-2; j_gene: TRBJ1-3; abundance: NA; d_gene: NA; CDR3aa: CASSWTGGAAGNTIYF; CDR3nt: TGTGCCAGCAGCTGGACCGGGGGGGCAGCTGGAAACACCATATATTTT
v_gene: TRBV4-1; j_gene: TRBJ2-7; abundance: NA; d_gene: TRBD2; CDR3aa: CASSQAPSGTLYEQYF; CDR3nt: TGCGCCAGCAGCCAAGCGCCTAGCGGTACCCTCTACGAGCAGTACTTC
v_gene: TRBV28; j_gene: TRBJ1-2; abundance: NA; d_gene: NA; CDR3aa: CASSFTGNYGYTF; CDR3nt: TGTGCCAGCAGTTTCACAGGGAACTATGGCTACACCTTC
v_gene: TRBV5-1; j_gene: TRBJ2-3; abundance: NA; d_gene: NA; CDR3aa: CASSLGVGADTQYF; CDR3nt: TGCGCCAGCAGCTTGGGGGTAGGGGCAGATACGCAGTATTTT
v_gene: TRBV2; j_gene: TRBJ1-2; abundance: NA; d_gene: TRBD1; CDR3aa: CASRGDGTGGVGYGYTF; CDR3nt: TGTGCCAGCAGGGGTGACGGGACAGGGGGCGTGGGCTATGGCTACACCTTC